Below are 8 T cell receptor beta chains sequenced from a single sample in a study of breast tumors, draining lymph nodes, adjacent tissues. TCRdb reprocessed the multiplex PCR reads with MiXCR, giving one entry per CDR3 protein. The sample shows approximately 250,000 distinct CDR3 sequences, 30% to 35% of them seen only once. Samples came from axillary lymph nodes draining the breast cancer. Sequencing was done on a sample of axillary lymph node tissue. The receptors were sampled from a female donor with breast cancer. Some clones in this sample may be carry-over from other donors' samples.

This clonotype was seen repeatedly, ten times or more. The J gene is TRBJ2-2, the V gene TRBV5-8, with D tentatively TRBD2 (5 bases). Germline V lookup: CDR1 SGHTS, CDR2 YDEGEE. Trimming removed 0 bases from V and 2 bases from J, with 8 bases in between. The CDR3 consists of 15 residues. Written as DNA, the CDR3 is TGTGCCAGCAGCTTGGGGACTGAAAACACCGGGGAGCTGTTTTTT. Protein sequence: CASSLGTENTGELFF.

This clonotype was counted only a few times. V is TRBV30 and J is TRBJ2-2; 8 bases agree with TRBD2. V shed 4 bases, J shed 3 bases, and the junction held 7 bases outside the gene matches. The CDR3 extends over 15 amino acids. The germline CDR1 and CDR2 sequences are GTSNPN and SVGIG (reference sequence). CDR3 DNA: TGTGCCTGGATATACGGGGGGGAAGACACCGGGGAGCTGTTTTTT. This sequence encodes CAWIYGGEDTGELFF.

This clonotype was recorded many times. CDR3 DNA sequence: TGCAGTGCTAGAGAAACCGGACAGGGTAATTCACCCCTCCACTTT. Its protein product is CSARETGQGNSPLHF. The chain uses TRBV20-1 and TRBJ1-6; 8 nucleotides match TRBD1. Per the germline V gene, CDR1 is DFQATT and CDR2 is SNEGSKA (reference sequence). The length of the CDR3 is 15 residues. The J segment lost 6 bases and the V segment lost 0 bases, leaving 4 bases of the junction unmatched.

In nucleotides, the CDR3 is TGTGCCAGTCGCGGGACAGGTGTAAATGAAAAACTGTTTTTT. Protein sequence: CASRGTGVNEKLFF. V gene TRBV2 combines with J gene TRBJ1-4; 8 nucleotides match TRBD1. CDR1 is SNHLY and CDR2 is FYNNEI in the germline V gene. V lost 9 bases to trimming and J lost 5 bases; unmatched junction nucleotides: 8. CDR3 length equals 14 residues. The variable domain in full, with the rest retrieved from reference TRBV2 and TRBJ1-4, is EPEVTQTPSHQVTQMGQEVILRCVPISNHLYFYWYRQILGQKVEFLVSFYNNEISEKSEIFDDQFSVERPDGSNFTLKIRSTKLEDSAMYFCASRGTGVNEKLFFGSGTQLSVL.

This clonotype was recorded a few times. Here the CDR3 DNA reads TGTGCCAGCACCCCCGCCATTCCCGCCCGGGGCAATGAGCAGTTCTTC. This codes for CASTPAIPARGNEQFF. The chain combines TRBV6-2 or TRBV6-3 with TRBJ2-1; perhaps TRBD2 as D (5 bases). The CDR3 length is 16 residues. The V end lost 7 bases, the J end lost 6 bases, and 22 bases lay between the germline ends. From germline, CDR1 is MNHEY and CDR2 SVGEGT.

Details on this clonotype: This sequence may be a read error, since a much larger clone differs from it by one base. Because the CDR3 is missing its conserved closing phenylalanine or tryptophan, this is likely a read error. This CDR3 reads CASSVGGIQETQYS. CDR3 DNA sequence: TGTGCCAGCAGCGTAGGGGGTATCCAAGAGACCCAGTACTCC. This rearrangement joins TRBV9 to TRBJ2-5, with unresolved D. This CDR3 region has 14 residues. The ends were cut back, 0 bases at V and 1 base at J, with 7 bases in the middle. Germline CDR1 SGDLS, CDR2 YYNGEE.

This clonotype has a count of ten or more. The chain couples TRBV20-1 to TRBJ2-5, with 9 bases aligning to TRBD2. Looked up from germline, CDR1 is DFQATT and CDR2 is SNEGSKA (reference sequence). This CDR3 is 17 amino acids long. J was trimmed by 4 bases and V by 3 bases; bases with no gene match: 15. The chain's CDR3 is CSASPLAGGPGIETQYF. In nucleotides, the CDR3 is TGCAGTGCTAGTCCTTTGGCGGGAGGGCCTGGTATAGAGACCCAGTACTTC.

This clonotype was picked up a small number of times. The V call is TRBV7-2, the J call TRBJ2-7, with TRBD2 matching over 9 bases. The V gene end was trimmed by 5 bases and the J gene end by 6 bases; junction bases not matched to a gene: 8. The germline V gene has CDR1 SGHTA and CDR2 FQGNSA. The CDR3 is made up of 14 amino acids. The CDR3 region is CASSLRGGALEQYF. The DNA of the CDR3 is TGTGCCAGCAGCCTGCGCGGGGGGGCCCTCGAGCAGTACTTC.